These 16 T cell receptor beta chains were sequenced from one sample in a study of blood T cells in healthy people across ages. PCR was performed a second time for about 7 to 12 cycles using a sample-barcoded 5' primer and a J-beta primer mix. MiXCR, applied by TCRdb to the 5' RACE reads, yields one record per CDR3 protein. This table holds about 640,000 distinct CDR3 sequences, approximately 59% found once. Input material: blood. The receptors derive from a man in his 60s in good health.

This chain links TRBV5-5 with TRBJ2-5; D may be TRBD2 (6 bases). Germline assignment: CDR1 SGHKS and CDR2 YYEKEE (reference sequence). Trimming pared 3 bases from V and 5 bases from J, leaving 17 bases between. This CDR3 spans 15 amino acids. CDR3 in amino acids: CASSSWDSVRETQYF. The CDR3 DNA sequence: TGTGCCAGCAGCTCCTGGGACTCCGTGAGGGAGACCCAGTACTTC.

This clonotype came up many times. The rearrangement links TRBV6-1 to TRBJ2-2; 9 positions agree with TRBD1. The J segment lost 2 bases and the V segment lost 6 bases, leaving 4 bases of the junction unmatched. Germline V gene sequence: CDR1 MNHNS, CDR2 SASEGT. This CDR3 is built from 15 residues. The CDR3 DNA reads as TGTGCCAGCAGCCGGGACAGGGTCAACACCGGGGAGCTGTTTTTT. This sequence encodes CASSRDRVNTGELFF.

The V and J genes are TRBV20-1 and TRBJ1-1, with 7 bases fitting TRBD1. This CDR3 comprises 15 residues. CDR1 and CDR2 (germline): DFQATT, SNEGSKA (reference sequence). The V segment lost 5 bases and the J segment 4 bases; nucleotides outside the gene matches: 13. The CDR3 reads CSAVPVRGLGTEAFF. In DNA form, the CDR3 reads TGCAGTGCTGTCCCTGTTAGGGGGCTTGGCACTGAAGCTTTCTTT.

This clonotype was picked up a small number of times. The V call is TRBV5-1, the J call TRBJ2-5, with a possible D match to TRBD1 (6 bases). V was shortened by 7 bases and J by 1 base, with 11 bases between the two germline ends. Germline V gene lookup returns CDR1 SGHRS and CDR2 YFSETQ. The CDR3 is 13 amino acids. CDR3 bases: TGCGCCAGCGGCACAGGGCCCCAAGAGACCCAGTACTTC. It yields the protein CASGTGPQETQYF.

This clonotype was seen a handful of times. The chain recombines TRBV20-1 with TRBJ1-6, with TRBD1 as a possible D gene (6 bases). Germline V lookup: CDR1 DFQATT, CDR2 SNEGSKA (reference sequence). V was cut by 6 bases and J by 2 bases, with 11 bases left in between. The CDR3 covers 14 residues. CDR3 nucleotide sequence: TGCAGTGCACCTTACAGGGCCTATAATTCACCCCTCCACTTT. This gives the protein CSAPYRAYNSPLHF.

This rearrangement joins TRBV11-2 to TRBJ2-5; 11 nucleotides match TRBD2. The CDR3 runs 16 residues. Germline CDR1 reads SGHAT; CDR2 reads FQNNGV. The trim removed 2 bases at V and 11 bases at J, leaving 13 bases unmatched. The CDR3 region has the DNA TGTGCCAGCAGCTTAACTAGCGGGGGACTTCAGAATGAGCAGTACTTC. Its translation is CASSLTSGGLQNEQYF.

This clonotype came up a few times. This sequence joins TRBV10-3 and TRBJ2-5; D is unclear. The germline gives CDR1 ENHRY, CDR2 SYGVKD. The germline V and J ends were trimmed by 2 bases and 2 bases, with 3 bases remaining between them. The CDR3 has 12 amino acids. The CDR3 sequence: CAISEEQETQYF. CDR3 nucleotide sequence: TGTGCCATCAGTGAGGAACAAGAGACCCAGTACTTC.

The chain carries TRBV29-1 and TRBJ1-5; 7 bases map to TRBD1. V shed 0 bases, J shed 7 bases, and the junction held 3 bases outside the gene matches. The germline CDR1 and CDR2 sequences are SQVTM and ANQGSEA. The CDR3 runs to 13 residues. CDR3: CSVEEARGQPQHF. Here the CDR3 DNA reads TGCAGCGTTGAAGAGGCCAGGGGGCAGCCCCAGCATTTT. The full variable domain, its missing parts supplied by reference TRBV29-1 and TRBJ1-5, is SAVISQKPSRDICQRGTSLTIQCQVDSQVTMMFWYRQQPGQSLTLIATANQGSEATYESGFVIDKFPISRPNLTFSTLTVSNMSPEDSSIYLCSVEEARGQPQHFGDGTRLSIL.

V gene TRBV13 combines with J gene TRBJ2-3; 13 nucleotides align to TRBD2. The CDR3 spans 15 residues. From germline, CDR1 is PRHDT and CDR2 FYEKMQ (reference sequence). V shed 6 bases and J 4 bases; nucleotides not matched to a gene: 4. The CDR3: CASRTSGGSADTQYF. The DNA of the CDR3 is TGTGCCAGCAGGACTAGCGGGGGGAGCGCAGATACGCAGTATTTT.

V and J are TRBV6-1 and TRBJ2-7; 7 bases match TRBD1. The CDR3 consists of 13 residues. In germline, CDR1 is MNHNS, CDR2 SASEGT. V dropped 6 bases and J dropped 2; count of bases not matched to a gene: 4. The CDR3 DNA follows: TGTGCCAGCAGGACAGGGATCGCCTACGAGCAGTACTTC. Its translation is CASRTGIAYEQYF.

CDR3 sequence: CASSYGKTDTYEQYF. The DNA for the CDR3 is TGTGCCAGCAGTTACGGGAAAACAGACACCTACGAGCAGTACTTC. The chain employs TRBV6-6 and TRBJ2-7, with D unresolved. This CDR3 is 15 amino acids long. Trimming removed 2 bases at V and 2 bases at J, with 13 bases between. Per germline, CDR1 MNHNY and CDR2 SVGAGI (reference sequence).

The V and J genes are TRBV21-1 and TRBJ2-7. TRBV21-1 is a pseudogene. This CDR3 region has 17 residues. Here the CDR3 DNA reads TGTGCCAGCAGCAAAGCTGGGGTTCGGGTTTTACCTTACGAGCAGTACTTC. This gives the protein CASSKAGVRVLPYEQYF.

This sequence joins TRBV11-2 and TRBJ2-5; D may be TRBD2 (5 bases). With 4 bases removed from V and 0 bases from J, the gap between germline ends came to 15 bases. CDR3 length equals 16 residues. Germline-derived CDR1 and CDR2 are SGHAT and FQNNGV. The CDR3 DNA sequence: TGTGCCAGCAGCTATCGACCCGAGGGCTACCAAGAGACCCAGTACTTC. Encoded protein: CASSYRPEGYQETQYF. Combining the CDR3 with reference TRBV11-2 and TRBJ2-5 gives the whole variable domain EAGVAQSPRYKIIEKRQSVAFWCNPISGHATLYWYQQILGQGPKLLIQFQNNGVVDDSQLPKDRFSAERLKGVDSTLKIQPAKLEDSAVYLCASSYRPEGYQETQYFGPGTRLLVL.

This chain joins TRBV28 and TRBJ2-7; 8 bases match TRBD1. CDR1 MDHEN and CDR2 SYDVKM come from the germline V gene. The length of the CDR3 is 14 residues. Losses at the gene ends were 3 bases for V and 5 bases for J; bases not matched to a gene: 6. Here the CDR3 DNA reads TGTGCCAGCAGTTTCAGGGGGCGCGGGGACGAGCAGTACTTC. Its protein is CASSFRGRGDEQYF.

The gene calls are TRBV4-2 and TRBJ1-2; 7 positions agree with TRBD1. Trimming at V came to 4 bases and at J to 4 bases, leaving 6 bases not matched to a gene. This CDR3 region has 14 residues. CDR1 and CDR2 (germline): LGHNA, YNFKEQ. CDR3 region: CASSRERDSYGYTF. CDR3 in DNA: TGTGCCAGCAGCCGCGAACGGGACAGCTATGGCTACACCTTC.

This sequence joins TRBV29-1 and TRBJ2-7, with D perhaps being TRBD1 or TRBD2 (5 bases each). V was clipped by 3 bases and J by 7 bases, with 16 bases between them. The CDR3 runs 13 residues. Germline CDR1 reads SQVTM; CDR2 reads ANQGSEA. CDR3 nucleotide sequence: TGCAGCGTTGACGGGACGCAGTACAATGAGCAGTACTTC. Translating gives CSVDGTQYNEQYF.